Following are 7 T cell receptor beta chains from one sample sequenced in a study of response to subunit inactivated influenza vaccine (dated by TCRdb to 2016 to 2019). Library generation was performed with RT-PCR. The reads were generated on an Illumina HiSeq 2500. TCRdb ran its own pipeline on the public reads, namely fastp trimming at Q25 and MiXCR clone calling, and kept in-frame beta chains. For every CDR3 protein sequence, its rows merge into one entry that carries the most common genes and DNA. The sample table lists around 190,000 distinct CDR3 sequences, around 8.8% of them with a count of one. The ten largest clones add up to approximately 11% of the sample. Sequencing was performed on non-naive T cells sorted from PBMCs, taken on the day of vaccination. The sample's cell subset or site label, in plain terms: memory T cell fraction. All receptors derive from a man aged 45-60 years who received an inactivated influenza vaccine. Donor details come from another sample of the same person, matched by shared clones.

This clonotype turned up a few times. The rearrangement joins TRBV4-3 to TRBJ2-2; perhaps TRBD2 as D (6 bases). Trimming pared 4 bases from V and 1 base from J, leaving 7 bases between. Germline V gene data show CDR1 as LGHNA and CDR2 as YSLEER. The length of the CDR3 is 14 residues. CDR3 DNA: TGCGCCAGCAGCCGGAGGGTGAACACCGGGGAGCTGTTTTTT. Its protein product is CASSRRVNTGELFF.

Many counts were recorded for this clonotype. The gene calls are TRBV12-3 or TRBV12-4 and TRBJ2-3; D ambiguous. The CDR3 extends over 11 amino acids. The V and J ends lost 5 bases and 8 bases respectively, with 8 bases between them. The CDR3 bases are TGTGCCAGCAGTAGTGGGGTTACGCAGTATTTT. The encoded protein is CASSSGVTQYF.

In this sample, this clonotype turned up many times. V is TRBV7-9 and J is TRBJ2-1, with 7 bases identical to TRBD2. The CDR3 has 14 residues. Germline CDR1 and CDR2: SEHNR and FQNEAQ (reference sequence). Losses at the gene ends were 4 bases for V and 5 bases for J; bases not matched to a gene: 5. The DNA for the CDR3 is TGTGCCAGCAGCTCCGTCGGGGGGAACAATGAGCAGTTCTTC. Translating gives CASSSVGGNNEQFF.

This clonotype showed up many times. CDR3: CAWTPGSSYNSPLHF. The CDR3 region has the DNA TGTGCCTGGACCCCGGGCAGCTCCTATAATTCACCCCTCCACTTT. V is TRBV30 and J is TRBJ1-6; D gene unclear. CDR3 length: 15 amino acids. Germline V gene lookup returns CDR1 GTSNPN and CDR2 SVGIG (reference sequence). Deletions cut 4 bases from V and 0 bases from J, with 10 bases between.

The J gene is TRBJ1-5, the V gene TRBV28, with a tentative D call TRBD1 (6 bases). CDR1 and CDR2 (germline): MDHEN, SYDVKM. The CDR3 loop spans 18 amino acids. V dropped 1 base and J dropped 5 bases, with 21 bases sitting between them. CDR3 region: CASSLSSGLGQIDQPQHF. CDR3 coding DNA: TGTGCCAGCAGTTTATCCTCTGGGCTAGGACAGATTGATCAGCCCCAGCATTTT.

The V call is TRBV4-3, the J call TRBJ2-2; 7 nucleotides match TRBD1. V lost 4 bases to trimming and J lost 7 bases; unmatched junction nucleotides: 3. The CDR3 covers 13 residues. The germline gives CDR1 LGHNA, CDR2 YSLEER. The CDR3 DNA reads TGCGCCAGCAGCCCAGGGGGAATCGGGGAGCTGTTTTTT. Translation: CASSPGGIGELFF.

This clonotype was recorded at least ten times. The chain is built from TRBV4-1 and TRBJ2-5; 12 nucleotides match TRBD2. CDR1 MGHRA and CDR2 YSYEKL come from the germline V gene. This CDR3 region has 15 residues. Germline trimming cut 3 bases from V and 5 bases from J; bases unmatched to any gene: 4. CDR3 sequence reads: CASSQTSGGVETQYF. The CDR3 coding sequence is TGCGCCAGCAGCCAGACTAGCGGGGGCGTCGAGACCCAGTACTTC.